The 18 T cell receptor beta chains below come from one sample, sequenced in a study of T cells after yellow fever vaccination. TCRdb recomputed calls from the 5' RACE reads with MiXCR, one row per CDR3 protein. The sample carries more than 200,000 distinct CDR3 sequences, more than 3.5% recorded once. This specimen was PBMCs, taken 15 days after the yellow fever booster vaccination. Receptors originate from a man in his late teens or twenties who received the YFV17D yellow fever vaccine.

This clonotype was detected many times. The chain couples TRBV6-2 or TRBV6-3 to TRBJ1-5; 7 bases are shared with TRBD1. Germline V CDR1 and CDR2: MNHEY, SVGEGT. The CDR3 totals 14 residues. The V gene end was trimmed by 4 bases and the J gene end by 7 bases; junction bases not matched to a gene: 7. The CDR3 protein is CASSSRGSGQPQHF. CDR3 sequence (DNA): TGTGCCAGCAGTTCCAGGGGGTCGGGCCAGCCCCAGCATTTT.

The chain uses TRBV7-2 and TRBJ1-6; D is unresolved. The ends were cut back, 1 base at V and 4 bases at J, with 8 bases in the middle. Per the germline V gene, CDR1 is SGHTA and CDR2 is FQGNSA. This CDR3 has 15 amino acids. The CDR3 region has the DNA TGTGCCAGCAGCTTAGTCGGCAGTTATAATTCACCCCTCCACTTT. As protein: CASSLVGSYNSPLHF. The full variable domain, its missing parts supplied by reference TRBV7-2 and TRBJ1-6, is GAGVSQSPSNKVTEKGKDVELRCDPISGHTALYWYRQSLGQGLEFLIYFQGNSAPDKSGLPSDRFSAERTGGSVSTLTIQRTQQEDSAVYLCASSLVGSYNSPLHFGNGTRLTVT.

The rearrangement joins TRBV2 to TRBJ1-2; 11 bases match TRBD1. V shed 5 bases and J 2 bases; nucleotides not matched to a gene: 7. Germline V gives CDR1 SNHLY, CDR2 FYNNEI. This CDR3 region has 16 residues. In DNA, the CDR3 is TGTGCCAGCAGTCACCCTCGGACAGGGGGCAACTATGGCTACACCTTC. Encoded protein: CASSHPRTGGNYGYTF.

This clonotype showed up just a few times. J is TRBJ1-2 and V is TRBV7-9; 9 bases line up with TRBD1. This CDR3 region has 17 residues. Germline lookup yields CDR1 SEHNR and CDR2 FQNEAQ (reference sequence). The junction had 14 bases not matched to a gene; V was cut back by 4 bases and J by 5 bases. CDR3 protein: CASSSSLTGGYSYGYTF. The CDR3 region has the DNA TGTGCCAGCAGCTCGTCCTTGACAGGGGGATATTCATATGGCTACACCTTC.

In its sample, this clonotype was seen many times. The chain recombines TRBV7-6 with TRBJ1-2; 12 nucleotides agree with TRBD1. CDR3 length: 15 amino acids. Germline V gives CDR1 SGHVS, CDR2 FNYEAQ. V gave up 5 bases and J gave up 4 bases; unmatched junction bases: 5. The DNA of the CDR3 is TGTGCCAGCAGCCACGGGACAGGGGGCCTCTATGGCTACACCTTC. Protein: CASSHGTGGLYGYTF. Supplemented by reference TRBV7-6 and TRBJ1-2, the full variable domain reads GAGVSQSPRYKVTKRGQDVALRCDPISGHVSLYWYRQALGQGPEFLTYFNYEAQQDKSGLPNDRFSAERPEGSISTLTIQRTEQRDSAMYRCASSHGTGGLYGYTFGSGTRLTVV.

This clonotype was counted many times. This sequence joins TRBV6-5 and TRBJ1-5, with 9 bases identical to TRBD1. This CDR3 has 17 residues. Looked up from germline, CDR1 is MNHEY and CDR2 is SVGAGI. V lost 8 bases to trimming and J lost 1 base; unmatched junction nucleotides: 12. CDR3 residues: CASGELGDRVSNQPQHF. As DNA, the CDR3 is TGTGCCAGCGGAGAGTTAGGGGACAGGGTGAGCAATCAGCCCCAGCATTTT.

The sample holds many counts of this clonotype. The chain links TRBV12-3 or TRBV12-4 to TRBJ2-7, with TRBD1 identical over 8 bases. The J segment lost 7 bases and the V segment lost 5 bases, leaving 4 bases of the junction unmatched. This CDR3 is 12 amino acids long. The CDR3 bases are TGTGCCAGCAGTCGGACAGGGAGAGAGCAGTACTTC. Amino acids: CASSRTGREQYF.

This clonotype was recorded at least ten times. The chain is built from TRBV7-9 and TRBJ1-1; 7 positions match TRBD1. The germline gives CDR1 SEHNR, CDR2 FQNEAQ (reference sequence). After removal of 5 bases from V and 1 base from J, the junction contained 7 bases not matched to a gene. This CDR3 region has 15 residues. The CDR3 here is CASSPWTGTNTEAFF. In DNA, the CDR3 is TGTGCCAGCAGCCCATGGACAGGCACGAACACTGAAGCTTTCTTT.

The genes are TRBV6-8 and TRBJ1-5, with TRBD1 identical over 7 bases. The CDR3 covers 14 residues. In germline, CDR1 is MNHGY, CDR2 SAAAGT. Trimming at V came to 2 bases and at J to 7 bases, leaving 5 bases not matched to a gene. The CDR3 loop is CASSYRRGRQPQHF. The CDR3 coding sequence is TGTGCCAGCAGTTACCGGAGGGGGCGGCAGCCCCAGCATTTT.

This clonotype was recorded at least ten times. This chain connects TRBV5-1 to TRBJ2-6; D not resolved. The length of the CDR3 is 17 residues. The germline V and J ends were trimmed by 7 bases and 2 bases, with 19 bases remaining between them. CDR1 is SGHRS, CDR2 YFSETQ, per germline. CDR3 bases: TGCGCCAGCCGACGTGTGTGGGTCCCCACTGGGGCCAACGTCCTGACTTTC. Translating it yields CASRRVWVPTGANVLTF.

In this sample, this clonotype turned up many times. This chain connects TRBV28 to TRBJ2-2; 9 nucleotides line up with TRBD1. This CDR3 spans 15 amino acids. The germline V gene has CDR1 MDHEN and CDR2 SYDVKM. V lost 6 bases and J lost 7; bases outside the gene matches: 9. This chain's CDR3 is CASSTVTGGVGELFF. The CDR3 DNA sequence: TGTGCCAGCAGCACCGTGACAGGGGGTGTCGGGGAGCTGTTTTTT.

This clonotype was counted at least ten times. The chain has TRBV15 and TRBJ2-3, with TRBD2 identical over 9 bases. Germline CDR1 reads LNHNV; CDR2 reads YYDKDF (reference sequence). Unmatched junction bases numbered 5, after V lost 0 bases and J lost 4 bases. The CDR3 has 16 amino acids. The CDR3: CATSRDLAGRSDTQYF. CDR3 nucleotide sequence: TGTGCCACCAGCAGAGATCTAGCGGGGAGGTCAGATACGCAGTATTTT.

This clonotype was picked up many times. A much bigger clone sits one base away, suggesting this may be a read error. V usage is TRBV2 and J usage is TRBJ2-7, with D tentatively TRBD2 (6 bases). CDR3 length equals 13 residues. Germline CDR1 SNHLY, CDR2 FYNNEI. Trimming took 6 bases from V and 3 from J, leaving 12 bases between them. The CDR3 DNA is TGTGCCAGCAGCCCCCCCGGGGGCTACGAGCAGTACTTC. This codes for CASSPPGGYEQYF.

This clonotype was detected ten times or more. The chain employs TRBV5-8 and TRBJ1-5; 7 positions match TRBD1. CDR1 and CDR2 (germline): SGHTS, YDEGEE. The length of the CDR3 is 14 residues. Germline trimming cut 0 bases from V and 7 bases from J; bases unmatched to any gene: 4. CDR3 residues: CASSLGDRVQPQHF. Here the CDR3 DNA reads TGTGCCAGCAGCTTGGGCGACAGGGTCCAGCCCCAGCATTTT.

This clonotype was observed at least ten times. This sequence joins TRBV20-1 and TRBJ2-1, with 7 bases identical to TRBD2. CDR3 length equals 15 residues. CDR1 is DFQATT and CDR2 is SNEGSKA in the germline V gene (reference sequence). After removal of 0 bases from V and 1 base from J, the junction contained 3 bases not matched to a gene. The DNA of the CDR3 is TGCAGTGCTAGAGATATGCGGGGGTCCTACAATGAGCAGTTCTTC. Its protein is CSARDMRGSYNEQFF.

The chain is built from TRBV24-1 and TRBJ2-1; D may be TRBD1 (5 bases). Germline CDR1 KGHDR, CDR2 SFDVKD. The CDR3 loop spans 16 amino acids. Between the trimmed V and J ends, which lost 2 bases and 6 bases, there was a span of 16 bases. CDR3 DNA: TGTGCCACCAGTGATTCTTATCGAGGAAGGGGCAATGAGCAGTTCTTC. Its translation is CATSDSYRGRGNEQFF.

The CDR3, as DNA: TGTGCCAGCAGTTTTGATCTGTACAATGAGCAGTTCTTC. Protein: CASSFDLYNEQFF. V usage is TRBV27 and J usage is TRBJ2-1; D call uncertain. Germline V gene data show CDR1 as MNHEY and CDR2 as SMNVEV (reference sequence). Trimming shortened V by 3 bases and J by 4 bases, and 7 bases separated the two germline ends. The CDR3 is 13 residues long.

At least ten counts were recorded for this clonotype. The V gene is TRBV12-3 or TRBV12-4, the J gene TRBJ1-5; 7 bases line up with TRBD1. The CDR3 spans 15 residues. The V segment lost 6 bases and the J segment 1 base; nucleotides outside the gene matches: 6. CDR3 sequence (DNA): TGTGCCAGCAGCCGACAGGGAGGGAGCAATCAGCCCCAGCATTTT. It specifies CASSRQGGSNQPQHF.